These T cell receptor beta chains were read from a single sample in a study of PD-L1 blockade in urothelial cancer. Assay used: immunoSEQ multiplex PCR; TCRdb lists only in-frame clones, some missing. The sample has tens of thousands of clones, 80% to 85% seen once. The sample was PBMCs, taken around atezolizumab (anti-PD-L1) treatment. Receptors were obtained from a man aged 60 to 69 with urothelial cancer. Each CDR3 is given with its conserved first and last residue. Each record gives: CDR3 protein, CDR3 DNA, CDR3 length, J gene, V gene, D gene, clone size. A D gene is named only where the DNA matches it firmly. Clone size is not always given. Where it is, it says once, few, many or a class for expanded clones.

CASSLYGTVQETQYF TGTGCCAGCAGTTTATATGGGACAGTTCAAGAGACCCAGTACTTC 15 TRBJ2-5 TRBV28 TRBD1 .
CASRKRPRTGSTAYEQYF TGTGCCAGCAGGAAACGCCCCAGGACAGGGTCAACGGCCTACGAGCAGTACTTC 18 TRBJ2-7 TRBV2 TRBD1 .
CASSSADPGEKLFF TGTGCCAGCAGCTCCGCAGACCCCGGGGAAAAACTGTTTTTT 14 TRBJ1-4 TRBV5-4 . .
CASSLTGGAGYTF TGCGCCAGCAGCCTGACAGGGGGCGCGGGCTACACCTTC 13 TRBJ1-2 TRBV5-1 TRBD1 .
CASSLVGQSNYGYTF TGTGCCAGCAGCTTAGTGGGACAGAGTAACTATGGCTACACCTTC 15 TRBJ1-2 TRBV7-9 TRBD1 .
CASSPATGAGNQPQHF TGTGCCAGCTCACCAGCGACAGGGGCGGGCAATCAGCCCCAGCATTTT 16 TRBJ1-5 TRBV18 TRBD1 few
CSVRPLDRDGYTF TGCAGCGTTCGCCCATTGGACAGGGATGGCTACACCTTC 13 TRBJ1-2 TRBV29-1 TRBD1 .
CASSLRGGGTQYF TGCGCCAGCAGCTTGAGAGGCGGCGGGACCCAGTACTTC 13 TRBJ2-5 TRBV5-1 . .
CASSVRQGSTNEKLFF TGTGCCAGCAGCGTAAGACAGGGGTCAACTAATGAAAAACTGTTTTTT 16 TRBJ1-4 TRBV5-5 TRBD1 .
CSVLIDTQYF TGCAGCGTTCTAATAGATACGCAGTATTTT 10 TRBJ2-3 TRBV29-1 . .
CASSVSGKPSYEQYF TGTGCCAGTAGTGTTAGCGGAAAACCGTCCTACGAGCAGTACTTC 15 TRBJ2-7 TRBV19 . .
CASSAAGEQFF TGTGCCAGCAGCGCAGCGGGTGAGCAGTTCTTC 11 TRBJ2-1 TRBV9 . .
CASGTGYNYGYTF TGTGCTAGTGGGACAGGGTACAACTATGGCTACACCTTC 13 TRBJ1-2 TRBV12-5 TRBD1 .
CASRDSGSSDTQYF TGTGCCAGCAGAGATAGCGGGAGTTCGGATACGCAGTATTTT 14 TRBJ2-3 TRBV28 TRBD2 .
CASSVSGQGATNEKLFF TGTGCCAGCAGCGTATCTGGACAGGGTGCAACTAATGAAAAACTGTTTTTT 17 TRBJ1-4 TRBV9 TRBD1 once
CASSWLAGGSPSTREQYF TGTGCCAGCAGCTGGCTAGCGGGAGGTTCACCGTCGACGCGCGAGCAGTACTTC 18 TRBJ2-7 TRBV5-6 TRBD2 .
CASSLDGYNSPLHF TGCGCCAGCAGCTTGGACGGTTACAATTCACCCCTCCACTTT 14 TRBJ1-6 TRBV5-1 . .
CASSDIAGSTDTQYF TGCGCCAGCAGTGACATCGCGGGTAGCACAGATACGCAGTATTTT 15 TRBJ2-3 TRBV10-1 . .
CASTLGAGVEVNTEAFF TGTGCCAGCACCCTTGGGGCAGGGGTTGAGGTGAACACTGAAGCTTTCTTT 17 TRBJ1-1 TRBV7-9 . .